Listed here are 27 T cell receptor beta chains from one sample, sequenced in a study of cytomegalovirus exposure and HLA in healthy donors. The study ran its PCR with 60 Vbeta and 13 Jbeta primers. Generated by immunoSEQ multiplex PCR, the TCRdb table keeps only in-frame clones and is missing some. Of approximately 90,000 clones detected, 75% appear once; the ten largest clones hold 2% to 2.5%. Sequencing input: PBMCs. The receptors were sampled from a man between 40 and 49 years old in good health and CMV-seronegative.

The chain carries TRBV29-1 and TRBJ2-5; possible D gene TRBD1, 5 bases. Trimming pared 4 bases from V and 9 bases from J, leaving 24 bases between. The V gene's germline CDR1 is SQVTM and CDR2 ANQGSEA. The CDR3 contains 15 residues. This CDR3 reads CSVVGRESGYAAQYF. CDR3 bases: TGCAGCGTTGTCGGCAGGGAATCAGGGTACGCGGCCCAGTACTTC. The full variable domain, in which reference TRBV29-1 and TRBJ2-5 provide the parts outside the CDR3, is SAVISQKPSRDICQRGTSLTIQCQVDSQVTMMFWYRQQPGQSLTLIATANQGSEATYESGFVIDKFPISRPNLTFSTLTVSNMSPEDSSIYLCSVVGRESGYAAQYFGPGTRLLVL.

This rearrangement joins TRBV7-9 to TRBJ2-7; 7 nucleotides match TRBD1. This CDR3 comprises 16 residues. Per germline, CDR1 SEHNR and CDR2 FQNEAQ (reference sequence). Trimming took 5 bases from V and 3 from J; bases not matched to a gene: 13. The CDR3 loop is CASSVITPGTVYEQYF. The CDR3 DNA sequence: TGTGCCAGCAGCGTAATAACCCCGGGGACAGTCTACGAGCAGTACTTC.

The gene calls are TRBV7-6 and TRBJ2-1; 11 positions agree with TRBD1. The CDR3 length is 15 residues. The germline V gene encodes CDR1 SGHVS and CDR2 FNYEAQ. The V segment lost 3 bases and the J segment 6 bases; nucleotides outside the gene matches: 4. The CDR3, as DNA: TGTGCCAGCAGCTTGGGACAGGGGGTTGTCAATGAGCAGTTCTTC. Translated: CASSLGQGVVNEQFF.

The CDR3 loop reads CASSPGTGGGGNEKLFF. CDR3 DNA: TGCGCCAGCAGTCCCGGGACAGGGGGCGGCGGTAATGAAAAACTGTTTTTT. This sequence joins TRBV5-1 and TRBJ1-4; 12 bases line up with TRBD1. This CDR3 comprises 17 residues. The J segment lost 4 bases and the V segment lost 5 bases, leaving 9 bases of the junction unmatched. Germline assignment: CDR1 SGHRS and CDR2 YFSETQ.

This chain connects TRBV29-1 to TRBJ1-1; D gene ambiguous. Trimming removed 4 bases at V and 4 bases at J, with 10 bases between. Germline V gene sequence: CDR1 SQVTM, CDR2 ANQGSEA. The CDR3 spans 12 residues. The CDR3 is CSVAPWATEAFF. CDR3 sequence (DNA): TGCAGCGTTGCCCCGTGGGCCACTGAAGCTTTCTTT.

This chain links TRBV5-1 with TRBJ1-3; TRBD1 matches at 7 bases. V lost 4 bases and J lost 0; bases outside the gene matches: 4. This CDR3 region has 15 residues. Germline V gene sequence: CDR1 SGHRS, CDR2 YFSETQ. CDR3 nucleotide sequence: TGCGCCAGCAGCACTGGACAGGCCTCTGGAAACACCATATATTTT. Translating gives CASSTGQASGNTIYF.

This rearrangement joins TRBV27 to TRBJ2-7; 9 bases match TRBD1. This CDR3 has 16 amino acids. V was pared by 5 bases and J by 0 bases, with 8 bases of the junction left unmatched. CDR1 is MNHEY and CDR2 is SMNVEV in the germline V gene (reference sequence). The CDR3 reads CASSPGTGKASYEQYF. Here the CDR3 DNA reads TGTGCCAGCAGTCCCGGGACAGGGAAGGCCTCCTACGAGCAGTACTTC.

CDR3 sequence (DNA): TGTGCCAGCAGCCCCACAGCCCGGGGGGAAGCTCAGCCCCAGCATTTT. Translated: CASSPTARGEAQPQHF. The V gene is TRBV4-2, the J gene TRBJ1-5; D might be TRBD1 (5 bases). Trimming removed 4 bases at V and 6 bases at J, with 19 bases between. CDR1 and CDR2 (germline): LGHNA, YNFKEQ. The length of the CDR3 is 16 residues.

Notes on this clone: Other DNA sequences of this sample code for an identical CDR3. This chain joins TRBV28 and TRBJ1-4; the match to TRBD1 covers 7 bases. The germline V gene has CDR1 MDHEN and CDR2 SYDVKM. V lost 6 bases to trimming and J lost 0 bases; unmatched junction nucleotides: 4. This CDR3 is built from 15 residues. CDR3 DNA sequence: TGTGCCAGCAGCCCCGGACAGGCAACTAATGAAAAACTGTTTTTT. It codes for CASSPGQATNEKLFF.

The chain has TRBV6-5 and TRBJ2-7, with TRBD2 matching 13 bases. This CDR3 region has 16 residues. Germline V gene data show CDR1 as MNHEY and CDR2 as SVGAGI. V lost 0 bases to trimming and J lost 4 bases; unmatched junction nucleotides: 3. The CDR3, as DNA: TGTGCCAGCAGTTACTCAGGACTAGCGGGAGCATACGAGCAGTACTTC. Its protein product is CASSYSGLAGAYEQYF.

The chain is built from TRBV2 and TRBJ2-3; D is unclear. The V gene lost 3 bases and the J gene lost 0 bases, with 10 bases spanning the gap. The length of the CDR3 is 15 residues. Germline loops: CDR1 SNHLY, CDR2 FYNNEI. The CDR3 reads CASSDALDSTDTQYF. CDR3 DNA: TGTGCCAGCAGTGACGCCCTAGATAGCACAGATACGCAGTATTTT.

This clone was counted only a few times. This chain joins TRBV5-1 and TRBJ1-1, with no clear D. Between the trimmed V and J ends, which lost 1 base and 1 base, there was a span of 11 bases. CDR1 and CDR2 from the germline V gene are SGHRS and YFSETQ. This CDR3 region has 15 residues. The CDR3 DNA reads TGCGCCAGCAGCTTGCTATCGTCAGGGAACACTGAAGCTTTCTTT. Protein: CASSLLSSGNTEAFF.

The chain uses TRBV11-2 and TRBJ2-7; 13 nucleotides agree with TRBD2. The CDR3 spans 16 residues. J was trimmed by 5 bases and V by 1 base; bases with no gene match: 5. Per the germline V gene, CDR1 is SGHAT and CDR2 is FQNNGV. In DNA form, the CDR3 reads TGTGCCAGCAGCTTAGGGACTAGCGGGAGCCTCCACGAGCAGTACTTC. It specifies CASSLGTSGSLHEQYF.

This clone was seen only a few times. The chain joins TRBV5-4 to TRBJ1-1; D is uncertain. This CDR3 has 16 residues. Trimming stripped 6 bases from V and 1 base from J, with 19 bases between. Germline loops: CDR1 SGHNT, CDR2 YYREEE (reference sequence). This chain's CDR3 is CASNPTRPTANTEAFF. The CDR3 nucleotides are TGTGCCAGCAACCCTACAAGACCAACAGCGAACACTGAAGCTTTCTTT.

This clone was picked up a small number of times. J is TRBJ2-1 and V is TRBV6-6; D is unclear. V was trimmed by 5 bases and J by 0 bases, leaving 8 bases between them. CDR1 is MNHNY, CDR2 SVGAGI, per germline (reference sequence). The CDR3 runs to 14 residues. The CDR3 DNA sequence: TGTGCCAGCAGTGATTACAGCTCCTACAATGAGCAGTTCTTC. Translated: CASSDYSSYNEQFF.

V gene TRBV28 combines with J gene TRBJ1-2; a possible D gene is TRBD1 (5 bases). This CDR3 is built from 14 residues. The V and J ends lost 6 bases and 4 bases respectively, with 15 bases between them. CDR1 is MDHEN and CDR2 is SYDVKM in the germline V gene. CDR3 coding DNA: TGTGCCAGCAGCTCAGGGTCGCGATTCTATGGCTACACCTTC. Protein: CASSSGSRFYGYTF.

For this clone: One end of the junction does not line up with germline, which may come from a read error. This chain joins TRBV9 and TRBJ1-6; 8 nucleotides agree with TRBD1. CDR3 size: 15 residues. Germline V CDR1 and CDR2: SGDLS, YYNGEE. The CDR3 is CASSGGTGYNSPLHF. As DNA, the CDR3 is TGTGCCAGCAGCGGAGGGACAGGTTATAACTCACCCCTCCACTTT.

This clone was seen a few times. The chain has TRBV5-4 and TRBJ1-5; 7 bases align to TRBD1. There are 15 residues in the CDR3. Trimming took 0 bases from V and 2 from J; bases not matched to a gene: 2. In germline, CDR1 is SGHNT, CDR2 YYREEE (reference sequence). CDR3 sequence reads: CASSLDTGGNQPQHF. CDR3 coding DNA: TGTGCCAGCAGCTTGGATACAGGGGGCAATCAGCCCCAGCATTTT.

This chain connects TRBV2 to TRBJ1-2; 9 bases are shared with TRBD1. Germline CDR1 reads SNHLY; CDR2 reads FYNNEI. V was pared by 5 bases and J by 4 bases, with 8 bases of the junction left unmatched. CDR3 length: 15 residues. CDR3 protein: CASSWTGEGAYGYTF. The CDR3 nucleotides read TGTGCCAGCAGTTGGACAGGGGAAGGGGCCTATGGCTACACCTTC. The complete variable domain, with remaining parts taken from reference TRBV2 and TRBJ1-2, reads EPEVTQTPSHQVTQMGQEVILRCVPISNHLYFYWYRQILGQKVEFLVSFYNNEISEKSEIFDDQFSVERPDGSNFTLKIRSTKLEDSAMYFCASSWTGEGAYGYTFGSGTRLTVV.

V gene TRBV6-1 combines with J gene TRBJ2-6; D unresolved. V lost 4 bases and J lost 0, with 10 bases in between. Germline CDR1 reads MNHNS; CDR2 reads SASEGT. CDR3 size: 16 residues. The CDR3 DNA sequence: TGTGCCAGCAGTGTTGATAGTAACTCTGGGGCCAACGTCCTGACTTTC. Translated: CASSVDSNSGANVLTF.

The chain combines TRBV2 with TRBJ2-7, with a weak D call TRBD1 (6 bases). Germline V gene data show CDR1 as SNHLY and CDR2 as FYNNEI. With 0 bases removed from V and 4 bases from J, the gap between germline ends came to 13 bases. This CDR3 region has 15 residues. The CDR3 nucleotides read TGTGCCAGCAGTGAAGCGCTCAGGGGCAGGTACGAGCAGTACTTC. Residues: CASSEALRGRYEQYF.

The chain recombines TRBV4-1 with TRBJ1-2; D unclear. The V gene lost 0 bases and the J gene lost 4 bases, with 12 bases spanning the gap. Germline V gene data show CDR1 as MGHRA and CDR2 as YSYEKL. The CDR3 contains 15 residues. CDR3 sequence (DNA): TGCGCCAGCAGCCAAGAGCAGGCCTCCTTCTATGGCTACACCTTC. It translates to CASSQEQASFYGYTF.

V is TRBV29-1 and J is TRBJ1-1; D call uncertain. V was pared by 7 bases and J by 5 bases, with 14 bases between. This CDR3 contains 12 residues. Per germline, CDR1 SQVTM and CDR2 ANQGSEA. The CDR3 nucleotides are TGCAGCGGGAACGAGGCGGGGACTGAAGCTTTCTTT. The encoded protein is CSGNEAGTEAFF. Looking up the rest from reference TRBV29-1 and TRBJ1-1 gives the full variable domain: SAVISQKPSRDICQRGTSLTIQCQVDSQVTMMFWYRQQPGQSLTLIATANQGSEATYESGFVIDKFPISRPNLTFSTLTVSNMSPEDSSIYLCSGNEAGTEAFFGQGTRLTVV.

V usage is TRBV7-8 and J usage is TRBJ1-3, with 8 bases identical to TRBD1. Germline V gene lookup returns CDR1 SGHVS and CDR2 FQNEAQ. There are 14 residues in the CDR3. The ends lost 5 bases at V and 4 bases at J; junction bases unmatched: 4. The CDR3 DNA is TGTGCCAGCAGCCCCGGACAGGGAGGAAACACCATATATTTT. This translates into CASSPGQGGNTIYF.

This chain joins TRBV7-3 and TRBJ2-2; perhaps TRBD1 as D (6 bases). The CDR3 consists of 16 residues. Germline V gene data show CDR1 as SGHTA and CDR2 as FQGTGA. V was clipped by 4 bases and J by 3 bases, with 15 bases between them. The CDR3, as DNA: TGTGCCAGCAGCTCCCATGGGGGCTTCGACACCGGGGAGCTGTTTTTT. This translates into CASSSHGGFDTGELFF.

V gene TRBV2 combines with J gene TRBJ1-5; weak D call: TRBD1 (6 bases). V lost 4 bases and J lost 7, with 17 bases in between. This CDR3 comprises 15 residues. In germline, CDR1 is SNHLY, CDR2 FYNNEI. The CDR3 bases are TGTGCCAGCAGTGGGGAGGGGGGAAGGGGGCAGCCCCAGCATTTT. Translated, it gives CASSGEGGRGQPQHF.

The gene calls are TRBV29-1 and TRBJ1-1; 9 bases are shared with TRBD1. V lost 3 bases, J lost 2 bases, and 7 bases stayed unmatched. This CDR3 is 15 amino acids long. Germline CDR1 is SQVTM and CDR2 is ANQGSEA. CDR3 nucleotide sequence: TGCAGCGTTGACGTAAGGGGACAGGGAAACACTGAAGCTTTCTTT. It codes for CSVDVRGQGNTEAFF.